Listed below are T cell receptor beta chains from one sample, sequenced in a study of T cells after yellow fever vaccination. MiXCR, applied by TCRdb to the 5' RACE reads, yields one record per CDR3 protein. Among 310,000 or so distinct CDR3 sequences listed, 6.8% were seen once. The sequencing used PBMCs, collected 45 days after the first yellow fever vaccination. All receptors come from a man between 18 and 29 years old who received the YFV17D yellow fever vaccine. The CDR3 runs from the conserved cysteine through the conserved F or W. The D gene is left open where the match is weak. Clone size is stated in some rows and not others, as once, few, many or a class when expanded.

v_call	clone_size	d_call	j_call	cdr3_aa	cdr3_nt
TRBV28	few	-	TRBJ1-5	CASSLEGWGNQPQHF	TGTGCCAGCAGTTTGGAGGGGTGGGGAAATCAGCCCCAGCATTTT
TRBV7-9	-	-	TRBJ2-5	CASSSQRVRGTQYF	TGTGCCAGCAGCTCCCAGCGGGTCCGGGGGACCCAGTACTTC
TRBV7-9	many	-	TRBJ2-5	CASSFSVPQETQYF	TGTGCCAGCAGCTTTTCTGTCCCTCAAGAGACCCAGTACTTC
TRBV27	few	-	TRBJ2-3	CASSPAVLNTDTQYF	TGTGCCAGCAGTCCGGCGGTTCTCAACACAGATACGCAGTATTTT
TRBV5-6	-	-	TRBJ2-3	CASSLGPPDSFFTDTQYF	TGTGCCAGCAGCTTGGGCCCCCCGGACAGTTTCTTCACAGATACGCAGTATTTT
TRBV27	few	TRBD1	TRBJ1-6	CASSHRDSGGSPLHF	TGTGCCAGCAGTCACCGGGACTCAGGGGGTTCACCCCTCCACTTT
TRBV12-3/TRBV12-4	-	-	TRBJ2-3	CASSLSLGGAGTDTQYF	TGTGCCAGCAGTTTAAGCCTGGGGGGGGCAGGGACAGATACGCAGTATTTT
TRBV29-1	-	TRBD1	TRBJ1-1	CSADREGAEAFF	TGCAGCGCGGACAGGGAAGGGGCTGAAGCTTTCTTT
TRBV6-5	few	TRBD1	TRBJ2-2	CASSYSGQANTGELFF	TGTGCCAGCAGTTACTCCGGACAGGCGAACACCGGGGAGCTGTTTTTT
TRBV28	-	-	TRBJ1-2	CASSFSGPPRGGYTF	TGTGCCAGCAGTTTTTCGGGACCCCCGCGGGGCGGCTACACCTTC